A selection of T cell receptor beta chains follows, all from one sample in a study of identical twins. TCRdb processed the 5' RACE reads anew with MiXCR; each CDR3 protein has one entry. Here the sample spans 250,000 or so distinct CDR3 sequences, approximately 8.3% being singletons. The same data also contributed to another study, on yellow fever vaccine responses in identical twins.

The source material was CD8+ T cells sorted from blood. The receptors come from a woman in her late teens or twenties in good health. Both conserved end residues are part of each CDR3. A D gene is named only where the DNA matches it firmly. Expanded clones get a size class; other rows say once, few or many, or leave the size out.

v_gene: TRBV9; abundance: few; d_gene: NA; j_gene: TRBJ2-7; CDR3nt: TGTGCCAGCAGCGCACCGGCCGGGACATCACACTACGAGCAGTACTTC; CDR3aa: CASSAPAGTSHYEQYF
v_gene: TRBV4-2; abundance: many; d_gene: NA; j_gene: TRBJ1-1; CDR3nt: TGTGCCAGCAGCCAAGATTCCGGGGCGGACACTGAAGCTTTCTTT; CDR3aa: CASSQDSGADTEAFF
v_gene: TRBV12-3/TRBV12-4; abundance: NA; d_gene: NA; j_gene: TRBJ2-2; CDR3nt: TGTGCCAGCAGCCATGCCCCGGGACACACCGGGGAGCTGTTTTTT; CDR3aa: CASSHAPGHTGELFF
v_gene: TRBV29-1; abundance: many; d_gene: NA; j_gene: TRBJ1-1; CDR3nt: TGCAGCGTTGATGGGGGGGGAATCACTGAAGCTTTCTTT; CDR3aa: CSVDGGGITEAFF
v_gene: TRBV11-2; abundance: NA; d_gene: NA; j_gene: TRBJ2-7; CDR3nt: TGTGCCAGCAGCTGGGACACCACCTACGAGCAGTACTTC; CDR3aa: CASSWDTTYEQYF
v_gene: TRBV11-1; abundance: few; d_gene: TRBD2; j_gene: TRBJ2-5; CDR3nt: TGTGCCAGCAGCCGACCGGGACTAGCGGGAAAACAGGAAGAGACCCAGTACTTC; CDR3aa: CASSRPGLAGKQEETQYF
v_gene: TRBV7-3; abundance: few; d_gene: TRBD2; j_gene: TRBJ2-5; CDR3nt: TGTGCCAGCAGCTTAACGGGGGAGGGGACCCAGTACTTC; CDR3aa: CASSLTGEGTQYF
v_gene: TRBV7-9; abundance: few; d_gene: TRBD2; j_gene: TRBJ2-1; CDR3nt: TGTGCCAGCAGCTTACGAACTAGCGGGACCTATGAGCAGTTCTTC; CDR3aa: CASSLRTSGTYEQFF
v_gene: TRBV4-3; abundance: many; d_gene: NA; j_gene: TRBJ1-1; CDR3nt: TGCGCCAGCAGCCAAGATCGTTTGGGTAACACTGAAGCTTTCTTT; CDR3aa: CASSQDRLGNTEAFF
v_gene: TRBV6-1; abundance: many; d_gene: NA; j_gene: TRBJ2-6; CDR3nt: TGTGCCAGCAGTGGCCTCTCTGGGGCCAACGTCCTGACTTTC; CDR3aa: CASSGLSGANVLTF
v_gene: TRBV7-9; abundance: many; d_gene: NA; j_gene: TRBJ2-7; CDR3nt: TGTGCCAGCATATCCGGTAGCTACGAGCAGTACTTC; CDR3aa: CASISGSYEQYF
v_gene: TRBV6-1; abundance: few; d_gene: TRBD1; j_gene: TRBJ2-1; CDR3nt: TGTGCCAGCAGTGACAGGGGGCCCTACAATGAGCAGTTCTTC; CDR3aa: CASSDRGPYNEQFF
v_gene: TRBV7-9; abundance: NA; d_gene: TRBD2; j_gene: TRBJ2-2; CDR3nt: TGTGCCAGCAGCTGGGCTAGCGGAACGGCCGGGGAGCTGTTTTTT; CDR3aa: CASSWASGTAGELFF
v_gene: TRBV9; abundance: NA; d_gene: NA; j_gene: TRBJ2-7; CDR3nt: TGTGCCAGCAGCCCCGACAGTGCCCCTTACGAGCAGTACTTC; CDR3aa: CASSPDSAPYEQYF
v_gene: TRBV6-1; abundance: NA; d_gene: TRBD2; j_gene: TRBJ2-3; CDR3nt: TGTGCCAGCACCCCAACCAGCGGGGGCGGCACAGATACGCAGTATTTT; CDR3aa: CASTPTSGGGTDTQYF
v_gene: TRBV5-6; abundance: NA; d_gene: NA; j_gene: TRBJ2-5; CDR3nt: TGTGCCAGCAGAGAAGGGGGGGTTAGGGAGACCCAGTACTTC; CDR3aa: CASREGGVRETQYF
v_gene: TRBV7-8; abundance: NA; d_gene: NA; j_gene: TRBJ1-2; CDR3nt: TGTGCCAGCAGCTTAGTGATAGAAGGGTTGGTTGGCTACACCTTC; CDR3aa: CASSLVIEGLVGYTF
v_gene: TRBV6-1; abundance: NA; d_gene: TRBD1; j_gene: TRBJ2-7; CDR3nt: TGTGCCAGCAGTGTAAGGACAGGGGAATCGTCAGACTACGAGCAGTACTTC; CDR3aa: CASSVRTGESSDYEQYF
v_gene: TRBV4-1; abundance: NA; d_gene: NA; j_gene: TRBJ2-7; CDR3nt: TGCGCCAGCAGCCAAGTCGGGATATACGAGCAGTACTTC; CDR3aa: CASSQVGIYEQYF
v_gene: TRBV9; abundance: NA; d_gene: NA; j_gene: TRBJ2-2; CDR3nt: TGTGCCAGCAGCGTAGAGGTTAGGGGACAGAACACCGGGGAGCTGTTTTTT; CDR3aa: CASSVEVRGQNTGELFF
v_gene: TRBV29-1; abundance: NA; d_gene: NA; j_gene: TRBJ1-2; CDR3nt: TGCAGCGGCAGGGGAGACGACTATGGCTACACCTTC; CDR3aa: CSGRGDDYGYTF
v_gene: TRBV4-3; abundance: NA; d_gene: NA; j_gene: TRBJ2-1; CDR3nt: TGCGCCAGCAGGGGGGGGCCGGGACCCTACAATGAGCAGTTCTTC; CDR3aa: CASRGGPGPYNEQFF
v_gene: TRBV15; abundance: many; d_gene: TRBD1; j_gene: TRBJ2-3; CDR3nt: TGTGCCACCAGCAGATCCTCCTTCGGGACAGGGGATACAGATACGCAGTATTTT; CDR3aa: CATSRSSFGTGDTDTQYF
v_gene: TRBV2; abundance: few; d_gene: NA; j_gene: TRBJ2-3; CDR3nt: TGTGCCAGCGGGGGCAACACAGATACGCAGTATTTT; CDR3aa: CASGGNTDTQYF
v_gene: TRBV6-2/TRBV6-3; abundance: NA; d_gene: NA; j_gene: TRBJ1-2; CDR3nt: TGTGCCAGCAAGGAGGAGGTCGTCTATGGCTACACCTTC; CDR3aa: CASKEEVVYGYTF
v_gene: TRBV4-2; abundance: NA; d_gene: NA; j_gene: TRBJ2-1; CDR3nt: TGTGCCAGCAGCCAAGCGTCGGACGGGAGCTCCTACAATGAGCAGTTCTTC; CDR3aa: CASSQASDGSSYNEQFF
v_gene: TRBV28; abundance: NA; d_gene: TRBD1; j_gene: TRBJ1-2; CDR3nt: TGTGCCAGCAGTACCCGACAGGGAAGCGACTATGGCTACACCTTC; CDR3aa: CASSTRQGSDYGYTF
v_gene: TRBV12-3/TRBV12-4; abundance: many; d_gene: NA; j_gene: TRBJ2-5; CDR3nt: TGTGCCAGCAGTTTTGGGGCCCGCAGCGAGACCCAGTACTTC; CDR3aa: CASSFGARSETQYF
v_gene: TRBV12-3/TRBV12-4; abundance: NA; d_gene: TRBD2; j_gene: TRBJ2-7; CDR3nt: TGTGCCAGCACGGAGCGGGGAGGTTACGAGCAGTACTTC; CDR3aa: CASTERGGYEQYF
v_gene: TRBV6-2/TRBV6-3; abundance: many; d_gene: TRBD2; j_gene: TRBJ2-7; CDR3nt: TGTGCCAGCAGTCAACTAGCGGGAGACTCCTACGAGCAGTACTTC; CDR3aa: CASSQLAGDSYEQYF
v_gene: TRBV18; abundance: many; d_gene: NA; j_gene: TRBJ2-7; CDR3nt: TGTGCCAGCTCACCCCCTGGCAACGAGCAGTACTTC; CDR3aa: CASSPPGNEQYF
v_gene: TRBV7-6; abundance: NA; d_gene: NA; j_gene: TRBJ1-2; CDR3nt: TGTGCCAGCAGCTTCCTGGGGGGCGCCTATCTTGGCTACACCTTC; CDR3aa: CASSFLGGAYLGYTF
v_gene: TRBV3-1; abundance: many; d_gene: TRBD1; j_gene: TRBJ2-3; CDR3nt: TGTGCCAGCAGCGAAAGGACAGGGAATACGCAGTATTTT; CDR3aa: CASSERTGNTQYF
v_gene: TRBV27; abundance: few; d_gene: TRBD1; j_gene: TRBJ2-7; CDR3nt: TGTGCCAGCAGTTCCGGTGGGGGACAGGGGGCGTACGAGCAGTACTTC; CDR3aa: CASSSGGGQGAYEQYF
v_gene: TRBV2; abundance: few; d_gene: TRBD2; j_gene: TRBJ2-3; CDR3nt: TGTGCCAGCAGGCTATTAGCGGGGGATATCACAGATACGCAGTATTTT; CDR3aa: CASRLLAGDITDTQYF
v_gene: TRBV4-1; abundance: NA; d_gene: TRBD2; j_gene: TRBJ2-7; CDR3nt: TGCGCCAGCAGCCCGGTCCAGGCGGGAGCCTACGAGCAGTACTTC; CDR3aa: CASSPVQAGAYEQYF
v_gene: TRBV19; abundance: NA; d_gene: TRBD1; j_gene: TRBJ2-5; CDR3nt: TGTGCCAGAGGAGCAGGGGGCCGAGAGACCCAGTACTTC; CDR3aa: CARGAGGRETQYF
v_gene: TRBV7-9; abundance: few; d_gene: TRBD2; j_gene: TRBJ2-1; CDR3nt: TGTGCCAGCAGCCCTTATCTAGCGGGAGAGATGGGGAATGAGCAGTTCTTC; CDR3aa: CASSPYLAGEMGNEQFF
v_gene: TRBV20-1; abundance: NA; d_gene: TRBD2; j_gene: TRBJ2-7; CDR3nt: TGCAGTGCTAGAGATCCCAGCGGGGGGGTCGAGCAGCACTTC; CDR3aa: CSARDPSGGVEQHF
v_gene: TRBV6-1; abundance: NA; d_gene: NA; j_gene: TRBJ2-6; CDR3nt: TGTGCCAGCAGTGAAGTCGGGGGTTCTGGGGCCAACGTCCTGACTTTC; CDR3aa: CASSEVGGSGANVLTF
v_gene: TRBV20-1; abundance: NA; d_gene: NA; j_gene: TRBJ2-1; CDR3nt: TGCAGTGCTCAATCGTATTATTCGAGCTCCTACAATGAGCAGTTCTTC; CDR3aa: CSAQSYYSSSYNEQFF
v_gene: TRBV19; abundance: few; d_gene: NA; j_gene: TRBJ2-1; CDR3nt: TGTGCCAGTAGTTGGGGGACTCCCAATGAGCAGTTCTTC; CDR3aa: CASSWGTPNEQFF
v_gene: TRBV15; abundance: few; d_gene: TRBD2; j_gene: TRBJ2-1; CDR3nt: TGTGCCACCTCACTTGGCGGGGGATACAATGAGCAGTTCTTC; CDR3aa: CATSLGGGYNEQFF
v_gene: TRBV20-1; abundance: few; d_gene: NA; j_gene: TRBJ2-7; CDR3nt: TGCAGTGCCCACCGGAGGAACTCCTACGAGCAGTACTTC; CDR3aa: CSAHRRNSYEQYF
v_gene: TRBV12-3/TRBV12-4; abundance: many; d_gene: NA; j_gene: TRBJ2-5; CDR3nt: TGTGCCAGCAGTTTAGACGGCCCCGAGGGGGAGACCCAGTACTTC; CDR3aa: CASSLDGPEGETQYF
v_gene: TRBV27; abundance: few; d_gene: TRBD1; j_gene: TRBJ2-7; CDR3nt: TGTGCCAGCAGTCTTTCCGGGACAGGGGGCGGCGAGCAGTACTTC; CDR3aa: CASSLSGTGGGEQYF
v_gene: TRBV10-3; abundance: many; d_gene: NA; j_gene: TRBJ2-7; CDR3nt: TGTGCCATCAGTGACCCAAGAAGTCCCGAGCAGTACTTC; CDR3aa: CAISDPRSPEQYF
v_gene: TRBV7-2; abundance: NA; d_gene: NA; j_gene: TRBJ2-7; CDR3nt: TGTGCCATCAGCGGAGGGCTGCTCTACGAGCAGTACTTC; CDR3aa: CAISGGLLYEQYF
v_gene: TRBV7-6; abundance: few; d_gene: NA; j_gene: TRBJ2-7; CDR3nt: TGTGCCAGCAGCTTAGGTTCTGGGCAGGGCTACGAGCAGTACTTC; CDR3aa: CASSLGSGQGYEQYF
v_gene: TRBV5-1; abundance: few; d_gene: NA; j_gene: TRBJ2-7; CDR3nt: TGCGCCAGCAGCTTGAAGGTCCCCTACGAGCAGTACTTC; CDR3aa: CASSLKVPYEQYF
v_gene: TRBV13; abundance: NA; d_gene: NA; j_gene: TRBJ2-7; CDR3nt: TGTGCCAGCAGCGCCAGCGGTCACACGTACGAGCAGTACTTC; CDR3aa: CASSASGHTYEQYF
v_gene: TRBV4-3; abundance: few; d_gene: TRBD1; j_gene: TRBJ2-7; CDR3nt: TGCGCCAGCAGCCCTGGGGCCGGGACAGGGTGGAGAGAGCAGTACTTC; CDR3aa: CASSPGAGTGWREQYF
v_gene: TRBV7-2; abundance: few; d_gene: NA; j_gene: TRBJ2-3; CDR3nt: TGTGCCAGCAGAAACCTAAGCACAGATACGCAGTATTTT; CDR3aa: CASRNLSTDTQYF
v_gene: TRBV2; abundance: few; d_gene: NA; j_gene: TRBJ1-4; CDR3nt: TGTGCCAGCAGTTACGGGACGCACAATGAAAAACTGTTTTTT; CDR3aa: CASSYGTHNEKLFF
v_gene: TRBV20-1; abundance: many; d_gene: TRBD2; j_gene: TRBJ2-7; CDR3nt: TGCAGTGCTCTCGAAGGACTAGCGGCTACCTACGAGCAGTACTTC; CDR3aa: CSALEGLAATYEQYF
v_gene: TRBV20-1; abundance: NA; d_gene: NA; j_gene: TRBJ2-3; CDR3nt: TGCAGTGCTAGTCTGGTGTCAGAACGCACAGATACGCAGTATTTT; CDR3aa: CSASLVSERTDTQYF
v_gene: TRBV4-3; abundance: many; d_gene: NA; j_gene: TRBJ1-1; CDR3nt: TGCGCCAGCAGCCAGGCCATGAACACTGAAGCTTTCTTT; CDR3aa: CASSQAMNTEAFF